These T cell receptor beta chains were read from a single sample in a study of control samples from healthy donors and cancer patients. The repertoire was sequenced with immunoSEQ multiplex PCR; TCRdb's copy has only in-frame clones and lacks some. Among about 140,000 clones listed, 88% were seen once. The sequencing input was blood. These receptors were taken from a woman younger than 45 in good health. Each CDR3 is given without its conserved first and last residue.

v_call: TRBV30; j_call: TRBJ1-3; cdr3_aa: AWRGSGNTIY
v_call: TRBV27; j_call: TRBJ2-7; cdr3_aa: ASSWASGYYEQY
v_call: TRBV19; j_call: TRBJ1-5; cdr3_aa: ASSISGSHQPQH
v_call: TRBV27; j_call: TRBJ1-5; cdr3_aa: ASSLQGPSNQPQH
v_call: TRBV24-1; j_call: TRBJ2-3; cdr3_aa: ATSDYTDTQY
v_call: TRBV19; j_call: TRBJ2-3; cdr3_aa: ASGGGASLTDTQY
v_call: TRBV19; j_call: TRBJ2-7; cdr3_aa: ASTRGAGDYEQY
v_call: TRBV28; j_call: TRBJ1-3; cdr3_aa: ASIQGLAGNTIY
v_call: TRBV30; j_call: TRBJ2-6; cdr3_aa: AWTIGGSGANVLT
v_call: TRBV2; j_call: TRBJ2-7; cdr3_aa: ASIRDRSSEQY
v_call: TRBV27; j_call: TRBJ1-6; cdr3_aa: ASSDRSSYNSPLH
v_call: TRBV13; j_call: TRBJ1-4; cdr3_aa: ASSRVATNEKLF
v_call: TRBV6-6; j_call: TRBJ1-2; cdr3_aa: ASSYSGQGDYGYT
v_call: TRBV11-2; j_call: TRBJ2-1; cdr3_aa: ASSLEWRVKNEQF
v_call: TRBV12-5; j_call: TRBJ2-7; cdr3_aa: ASGFDEAYEQY
v_call: TRBV4-2; j_call: TRBJ2-3; cdr3_aa: ASSHSGTSETDTQY
v_call: TRBV5-4; j_call: TRBJ2-4; cdr3_aa: ASSSRQDGNIQY
v_call: TRBV7-9; j_call: TRBJ1-2; cdr3_aa: ASSSSGGTNYGYT
v_call: TRBV4-2; j_call: TRBJ2-7; cdr3_aa: ASSQRTSGSYEQY
v_call: TRBV28; j_call: TRBJ1-5; cdr3_aa: ASSFLPGTGRDQPQH
v_call: TRBV9; j_call: TRBJ1-1; cdr3_aa: ASSEAANTEAF
v_call: TRBV27; j_call: TRBJ2-3; cdr3_aa: ASSFLRYTDTQY
v_call: TRBV5-1; j_call: TRBJ2-1; cdr3_aa: ASSRANRLAGAFLYNEQF
v_call: TRBV29-1; j_call: TRBJ2-2; cdr3_aa: SVPTSGTNTGELF
v_call: TRBV7-8; j_call: TRBJ1-1; cdr3_aa: ASSLVSKNTEAF
v_call: TRBV5-6; j_call: TRBJ2-1; cdr3_aa: ASSPPKGNEQF
v_call: TRBV6-5; j_call: TRBJ1-6; cdr3_aa: ASTYRQGTNSPLH
v_call: TRBV7-9; j_call: TRBJ1-2; cdr3_aa: ASSSGDSGYT
v_call: TRBV19; j_call: TRBJ1-1; cdr3_aa: ASSIEQGGAEAF
v_call: TRBV28; j_call: TRBJ1-1; cdr3_aa: ASPGPGDETEAF
v_call: TRBV7-6; j_call: TRBJ2-3; cdr3_aa: ASSLAGTSGTDTQY
v_call: TRBV18; j_call: TRBJ1-5; cdr3_aa: ASSPGYNQPQH
v_call: TRBV6-4; j_call: TRBJ2-3; cdr3_aa: ASSLGGTSLDTQY
v_call: TRBV30; j_call: TRBJ1-6; cdr3_aa: AWSVSRGNNSPLH
v_call: TRBV2; j_call: TRBJ2-5; cdr3_aa: ASRPRQIQETQY
v_call: TRBV15; j_call: TRBJ2-3; cdr3_aa: ATSRELAGSTDTQY
v_call: TRBV20-1; j_call: TRBJ2-3; cdr3_aa: SASPGGRTDTQY
v_call: TRBV5-4; j_call: TRBJ1-2; cdr3_aa: ASSLAGTGKKGYT
v_call: TRBV7-9; j_call: TRBJ1-2; cdr3_aa: ASSPSEGYT
v_call: TRBV2; j_call: TRBJ1-5; cdr3_aa: ASRGTVANQPQH
v_call: TRBV14; j_call: TRBJ2-5; cdr3_aa: ASSQGQGGWETQY
v_call: TRBV19; j_call: TRBJ1-5; cdr3_aa: ASSIMGASQPQH
v_call: TRBV29-1; j_call: TRBJ1-1; cdr3_aa: SVWTPNTEAF
v_call: TRBV19; j_call: TRBJ1-1; cdr3_aa: ASSTGTVDTEAF
v_call: TRBV18; j_call: TRBJ2-3; cdr3_aa: ASSPRTEGTDTQY
v_call: TRBV2; j_call: TRBJ1-6; cdr3_aa: ASRAQGGGSPLH